The 30 T cell receptor beta chains reported below all come from one sample, sequenced in a study of cytomegalovirus exposure and HLA in healthy donors. The PCR had 60 Vbeta and 13 Jbeta primers. The method was immunoSEQ multiplex PCR; TCRdb's version includes in-frame clones alone and lacks a portion of them. The profile covers 110,000 or so clones, with 82% appearing a single time and approximately 2.7% taken by the ten largest. Sequenced sample: PBMCs. The receptors come from a woman aged 18-30 years in good health and CMV-seronegative.

This chain connects TRBV10-3 to TRBJ1-2; D is ambiguous. CDR1 is ENHRY and CDR2 is SYGVKD in the germline V gene. Trimming removed 3 bases at V and 2 bases at J, with 10 bases between. The CDR3 has 14 amino acids. The CDR3 is CAISESAENYGYTF. The CDR3, as DNA: TGTGCCATCAGTGAATCGGCGGAAAACTATGGCTACACCTTC.

The V and J genes are TRBV28 and TRBJ1-1; D remains ambiguous. CDR1 is MDHEN and CDR2 is SYDVKM in the germline V gene. V shed 6 bases and J shed 4 bases, with 9 bases lying between them. This CDR3 region has 12 residues. The DNA of the CDR3 is TGTGCCAGCAGGCCCGGGAGCACTGAAGCTTTCTTT. Translated: CASRPGSTEAFF.

This chain's CDR3 is CASSPQTGYEQYV. CDR3 sequence (DNA): TGTGCCAGCAGTCCTCAAACAGGCTACGAGCAGTACGTC. The chain employs TRBV27 and TRBJ2-7, with D possibly TRBD1 on 5 matching bases. Germline V gene sequence: CDR1 MNHEY, CDR2 SMNVEV (reference sequence). The V and J ends lost 5 bases and 3 bases respectively, with 11 bases between them. The CDR3 covers 13 residues.

This clone was seen only a few times. V and J are TRBV6-6 and TRBJ2-7, with 7 positions matching TRBD1. This CDR3 comprises 14 residues. Germline CDR1 and CDR2: MNHNY and SVGAGI (reference sequence). With V trimmed by 5 bases and J by 2 bases, 6 bases remained unmatched. The CDR3 DNA sequence: TGTGCCAGCAGTCCCCGACAGGGACCCTACGAGCAGTACTTC. It translates to CASSPRQGPYEQYF.

V is TRBV5-1 and J is TRBJ2-7; possible D gene TRBD2, 6 bases. The CDR3 totals 16 residues. The germline gives CDR1 SGHRS, CDR2 YFSETQ. Trimming cost V 3 bases and J 3 bases, with 19 bases left between them. The DNA for the CDR3 is TGCGCCAGCAGCTCCCAAGCTAGCGACAGTGGCTACGAGCAGTACTTC. This gives the protein CASSSQASDSGYEQYF.

This clone turned up a few times. This rearrangement joins TRBV7-9 to TRBJ1-1, with D possibly being TRBD1 (6 bases). V was trimmed by 11 bases and J by 3 bases, leaving 19 bases between them. CDR1 and CDR2 (germline): SEHNR, FQNEAQ (reference sequence). CDR3 length equals 14 residues. The CDR3 spells CACGGGAGDTEAFF. The CDR3 DNA reads as TGTGCCTGCGGGGGGGGCGCAGGTGACACTGAAGCTTTCTTT.

This sequence joins TRBV30 and TRBJ1-4, with a weak D call TRBD1 (5 bases). Trimming removed 0 bases at V and 7 bases at J, with 12 bases between. The CDR3 totals 14 residues. Germline CDR1 and CDR2: GTSNPN and SVGIG (reference sequence). The CDR3 DNA follows: TGTGCCTGGAGTGTACGTCCGGGGGGTGAAAAACTGTTTTTT. The encoded protein is CAWSVRPGGEKLFF.

This clone is a singleton in its sample. The V and J genes are TRBV7-2 and TRBJ1-5, with 9 bases matching TRBD1. CDR1 is SGHTA, CDR2 FQGNSA, per germline. Germline trimming cut 5 bases from V and 11 bases from J; bases unmatched to any gene: 7. This CDR3 comprises 13 residues. The CDR3 spells CASSRTGVYAQHF. The CDR3 DNA sequence: TGTGCCAGCAGCCGGACAGGGGTTTACGCCCAGCATTTT.

This clone appeared a single time. This chain links TRBV28 with TRBJ2-2, with TRBD2 as a possible D gene (5 bases). Germline lookup yields CDR1 MDHEN and CDR2 SYDVKM. This CDR3 has 17 residues. Trimming took off 2 bases at V and 2 bases at J, with 15 bases between the two ends. DNA of the CDR3: TGTGCCAGCAGTTTAGCGGGCGGGCGAAGAAACACCGGGGAGCTGTTTTTT. This sequence encodes CASSLAGGRRNTGELFF.

The rearrangement links TRBV7-2 to TRBJ2-2; TRBD1 aligns across 11 bases. Looked up from germline, CDR1 is SGHTA and CDR2 is FQGNSA. The CDR3 is 14 amino acids. V lost 8 bases to trimming and J lost 5 bases; unmatched junction nucleotides: 4. The CDR3 nucleotides are TGTGCCAGCTTGGGACAGGGGGAGACCGGGGAGCTGTTTTTT. As protein: CASLGQGETGELFF.

The chain employs TRBV6-6 and TRBJ2-1, with D hard to call. V was shortened by 5 bases and J by 4 bases, with 6 bases between the two germline ends. Germline V gives CDR1 MNHNY, CDR2 SVGAGI (reference sequence). The length of the CDR3 is 12 residues. The CDR3 DNA is TGTGCCAGCAGTGCGGAATACAATGAGCAGTTCTTC. Its protein is CASSAEYNEQFF.

This rearrangement joins TRBV28 to TRBJ1-5; 9 bases align to TRBD1. The CDR3 runs 15 residues. V was clipped by 6 bases and J by 3 bases; unmatched bases: 6. Per germline, CDR1 MDHEN and CDR2 SYDVKM. CDR3: CASRRTGAVNQPQHF. Written as DNA, the CDR3 is TGTGCCAGCAGGCGGACAGGGGCCGTCAATCAGCCCCAGCATTTT. Together with reference TRBV28 and TRBJ1-5, the CDR3 gives the full variable domain: DVKVTQSSRYLVKRTGEKVFLECVQDMDHENMFWYRQDPGLGLRLIYFSYDVKMKEKGDIPEGYSVSREKKERFSLILESASTNQTSMYLCASRRTGAVNQPQHFGDGTRLSIL.

This chain's CDR3 is CASSYKAGGSYEQYV. CDR3 DNA: TGTGCCAGCAGTTACAAGGCAGGGGGTTCCTACGAGCAGTACGTC. The chain has TRBV6-5 and TRBJ2-7; 7 nucleotides match TRBD1. V shed 2 bases, J shed 1 base, and the junction held 5 bases outside the gene matches. CDR3 length equals 15 residues. The germline V gene encodes CDR1 MNHEY and CDR2 SVGAGI.

The gene calls are TRBV6-6 and TRBJ2-7; D perhaps matches TRBD2 (5 bases). Between the trimmed V and J ends, which lost 2 bases and 3 bases, there was a span of 5 bases. CDR3 length equals 12 residues. Germline values: CDR1 MNHNY, CDR2 SVGAGI (reference sequence). The CDR3 sequence: CASSYRDYEQYF. Here the CDR3 DNA reads TGTGCCAGCAGTTACCGGGACTACGAGCAGTACTTC.

This chain joins TRBV28 and TRBJ1-2; 8 bases are a match to TRBD1. V shed 8 bases and J 3 bases; nucleotides not matched to a gene: 11. The CDR3 runs to 15 residues. Germline CDR1 and CDR2: MDHEN and SYDVKM. The CDR3 region has the DNA TGTGCCAGCGTTACCCCAGGGGGCCCAGACTATGGCTACACCTTC. Amino acid sequence: CASVTPGGPDYGYTF.

This clone came up once. CDR3 region: CASSWDAGVPNTEAFF. DNA of the CDR3: TGTGCCAGCAGCTGGGATGCAGGGGTGCCGAACACTGAAGCTTTCTTT. V is TRBV11-2 and J is TRBJ1-1; TRBD1 might be the D (6 bases). Germline V gene data show CDR1 as SGHAT and CDR2 as FQNNGV. This CDR3 is 16 amino acids long. Trimming stripped 4 bases from V and 1 base from J, with 16 bases between. Full variable domain (outside the CDR3, taken from reference TRBV11-2 and TRBJ1-1): EAGVAQSPRYKIIEKRQSVAFWCNPISGHATLYWYQQILGQGPKLLIQFQNNGVVDDSQLPKDRFSAERLKGVDSTLKIQPAKLEDSAVYLCASSWDAGVPNTEAFFGQGTRLTVV.

V is TRBV29-1 and J is TRBJ2-1; a possible D gene is TRBD1 (6 bases). Per the germline V gene, CDR1 is SQVTM and CDR2 is ANQGSEA. This CDR3 spans 12 amino acids. V was pared by 7 bases and J by 3 bases, with 10 bases between. Here the CDR3 DNA reads TGCAGCGACTCACAGGGCTACAATGAGCAGTTCTTC. Amino acid sequence: CSDSQGYNEQFF.

V and J are TRBV18 and TRBJ1-1; D gene ambiguous. The germline V gene encodes CDR1 KGHSH and CDR2 LQKENI. The CDR3 is made up of 13 amino acids. Trimming removed 4 bases from V and 0 bases from J, with 6 bases in between. CDR3 sequence: CASSLQVNTEAFF. The CDR3 DNA reads TGTGCCAGCTCACTACAAGTGAACACTGAAGCTTTCTTT.

This sequence joins TRBV5-1 and TRBJ2-5; 7 bases are shared with TRBD1. The end of the DNA aligns better with TRBJ2-7, so the J call may be wrong. The CDR3 has 14 amino acids. Germline lookup yields CDR1 SGHRS and CDR2 YFSETQ. DNA for the CDR3: TGCGCCAGCAGCTTAGTGACAGGGAATTACGAGCAGTACTTC. Translating gives CASSLVTGNYEQYF.

A single count supports this clone. V usage is TRBV7-2 and J usage is TRBJ2-5; TRBD1 might be the D (6 bases). V lost 5 bases, J lost 5 bases, and 6 bases lay in between. CDR1 and CDR2 from the germline V gene are SGHTA and FQGNSA. This CDR3 contains 11 residues. Here the CDR3 reads CASSTGETQYF. The CDR3 DNA is TGTGCCAGCAGCACAGGGGAGACCCAGTACTTC.

The rearrangement links TRBV7-9 to TRBJ1-1, with TRBD1 matching 7 bases. CDR1 SEHNR and CDR2 FQNEAQ come from the germline V gene (reference sequence). The length of the CDR3 is 12 residues. J lost 5 bases, V lost 7 bases, and 4 bases had no gene match. This CDR3 reads CASTTGVTEAFF. In DNA form, the CDR3 reads TGTGCCAGCACCACAGGGGTAACTGAAGCTTTCTTT.

The chain links TRBV28 to TRBJ2-3; 7 bases are a match to TRBD1. CDR1 MDHEN and CDR2 SYDVKM come from the germline V gene. V dropped 5 bases and J dropped 0; count of bases not matched to a gene: 5. The CDR3 extends over 15 amino acids. The CDR3 region is CASSPGTASTDTQYF. The CDR3 nucleotides are TGTGCCAGCAGTCCGGGGACAGCTAGCACAGATACGCAGTATTTT.

This chain uses TRBV30 with TRBJ1-1; TRBD1 agrees at 8 bases. Germline V CDR1 and CDR2: GTSNPN, SVGIG (reference sequence). V gave up 0 bases and J gave up 2 bases; unmatched junction bases: 2. The CDR3 runs to 14 residues. CDR3 in amino acids: CAWSVGTGNTEAFF. The CDR3 DNA follows: TGTGCCTGGAGTGTGGGGACAGGAAACACTGAAGCTTTCTTT. The full variable domain, in which reference TRBV30 and TRBJ1-1 provide the parts outside the CDR3, is SQTIHQWPATLVQPVGSPLSLECTVEGTSNPNLYWYRQAAGRGLQLLFYSVGIGQISSEVPQNLSASRPQDRQFILSSKKLLLSDSGFYLCAWSVGTGNTEAFFGQGTRLTVV.

The chain employs TRBV30 and TRBJ1-2; maybe TRBD1 (6 bases). This CDR3 is 15 amino acids long. The germline V and J ends were trimmed by 3 bases and 0 bases, with 14 bases remaining between them. In germline, CDR1 is GTSNPN, CDR2 SVGIG (reference sequence). CDR3 amino acids: CAWRGDRPSNYGYTF. The CDR3 region has the DNA TGTGCCTGGAGGGGCGACAGGCCCTCTAACTATGGCTACACCTTC.

This clone was observed a few times. The same CDR3 arises from other DNA sequences in this sample as well. CDR3 in DNA: TGTGCCAGCAGTGAAGACTACACCGGGGAGCTGTTTTTT. This encodes CASSEDYTGELFF. The rearrangement links TRBV6-1 to TRBJ2-2; D gene uncertain. The CDR3 is 13 amino acids. CDR1 is MNHNS, CDR2 SASEGT, per germline. Trimming took 1 base from V and 3 from J, leaving 3 bases between them.

V usage is TRBV19 and J usage is TRBJ1-5; 8 nucleotides agree with TRBD1. Germline CDR1 LNHDA, CDR2 SQIVND (reference sequence). CDR3 length equals 14 residues. V was pared by 8 bases and J by 5 bases, with 8 bases of the junction left unmatched. CDR3 nucleotide sequence: TGTGCCAGTTATGACAGGGGAAGCTATCAGCCCCAGCATTTT. Its protein product is CASYDRGSYQPQHF.

The rearrangement uses TRBV7-6 and TRBJ2-5; 7 positions match TRBD1. This CDR3 is 16 amino acids long. V lost 3 bases and J lost 0; bases outside the gene matches: 7. Germline-derived CDR1 and CDR2 are SGHVS and FNYEAQ. In DNA, the CDR3 is TGTGCCAGCAGCTTTAGGGGGCAACCGAACCAAGAGACCCAGTACTTC. This encodes CASSFRGQPNQETQYF. Looking up the rest from reference TRBV7-6 and TRBJ2-5 gives the full variable domain: GAGVSQSPRYKVTKRGQDVALRCDPISGHVSLYWYRQALGQGPEFLTYFNYEAQQDKSGLPNDRFSAERPEGSISTLTIQRTEQRDSAMYRCASSFRGQPNQETQYFGPGTRLLVL.

The J gene is TRBJ1-1, the V gene TRBV6-6, with 9 bases identical to TRBD1. CDR3 length equals 13 residues. CDR1 is MNHNY and CDR2 is SVGAGI in the germline V gene (reference sequence). V was clipped by 6 bases and J by 7 bases; unmatched bases: 6. The DNA of the CDR3 is TGTGCCAGCAGCCGCACAGGGGGCCTTGAAGCTTTCTTT. Protein sequence: CASSRTGGLEAFF.

Of note for this clone: The junction does not match germline at one end; this may be a read error. The chain employs TRBV5-1 and TRBJ1-2; no definite D call. CDR3 size: 14 residues. Germline lookup yields CDR1 SGHRS and CDR2 YFSETQ. The chain's CDR3 is CASSLSQQTYGCTF. DNA of the CDR3: TGCGCCAGCAGCTTGTCACAGCAAACCTATGGCTGCACCTTC.

The chain has TRBV25-1 and TRBJ2-2; tentative D call: TRBD2 (5 bases). V shed 6 bases and J shed 4 bases, with 6 bases lying between them. CDR3 size: 12 residues. Per germline, CDR1 MGHDK and CDR2 SYGVNS. DNA of the CDR3: TGTGCCAGCAGCCGGGGCACCGGGGAGCTGTTTTTT. Its translation: CASSRGTGELFF.